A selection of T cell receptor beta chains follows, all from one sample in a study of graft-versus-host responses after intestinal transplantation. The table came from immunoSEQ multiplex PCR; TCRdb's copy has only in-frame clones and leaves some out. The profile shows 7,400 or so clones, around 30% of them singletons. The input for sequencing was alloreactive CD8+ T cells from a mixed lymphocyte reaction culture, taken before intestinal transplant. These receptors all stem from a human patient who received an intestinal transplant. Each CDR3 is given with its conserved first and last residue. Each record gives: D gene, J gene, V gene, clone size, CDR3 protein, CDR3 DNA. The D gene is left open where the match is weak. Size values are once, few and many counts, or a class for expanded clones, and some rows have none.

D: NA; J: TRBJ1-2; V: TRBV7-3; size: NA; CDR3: CASSLIGRGGDGYTF; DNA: TGTGCCAGCAGCTTAATTGGCAGGGGAGGGGATGGCTACACCTTC
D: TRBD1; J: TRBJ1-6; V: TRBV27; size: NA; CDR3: CASSYDRGNDSPLHF; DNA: TGTGCCAGCAGCTACGACAGGGGGAACGATTCACCCCTCCACTTT
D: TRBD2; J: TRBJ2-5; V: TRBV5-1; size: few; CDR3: CASSLGLAGSQETQYF; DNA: TGCGCCAGCAGCCTGGGACTAGCGGGGAGCCAAGAGACCCAGTACTTC
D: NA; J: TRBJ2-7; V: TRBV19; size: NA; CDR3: CASSQAGTSYEQYF; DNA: TGTGCCAGTAGTCAGGCAGGGACTTCCTACGAGCAGTACTTC
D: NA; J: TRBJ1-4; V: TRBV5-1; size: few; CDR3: CASRRRVTNEKLFF; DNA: TGCGCCAGCAGACGTCGGGTAACTAATGAAAAACTGTTTTTT
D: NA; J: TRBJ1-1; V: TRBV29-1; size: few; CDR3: CSTKAEAMNTEAFF; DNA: TGCAGCACCAAGGCGGAGGCCATGAACACTGAAGCTTTCTTT
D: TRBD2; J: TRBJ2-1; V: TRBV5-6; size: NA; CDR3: CASSYSGGGTYNEQFF; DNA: TGTGCCAGCAGCTACAGCGGGGGCGGGACCTACAATGAGCAGTTCTTC
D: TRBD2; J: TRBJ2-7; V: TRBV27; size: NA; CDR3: CASSLLGGSIDEQYF; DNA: TGTGCCAGCAGTTTATTGGGCGGGAGTATCGACGAGCAGTACTTC
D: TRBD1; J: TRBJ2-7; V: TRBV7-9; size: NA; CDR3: CASSDHRGKAPYEQYF; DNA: TGTGCCAGCAGCGATCACAGGGGGAAGGCCCCCTACGAGCAGTACTTC
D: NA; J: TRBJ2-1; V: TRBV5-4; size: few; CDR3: CASSFGGHEQFF; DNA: TGTGCCAGCAGCTTCGGGGGGCATGAGCAGTTCTTC
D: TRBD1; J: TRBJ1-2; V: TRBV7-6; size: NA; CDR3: CASSDRGDGYTF; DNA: TGTGCCAGCAGCGACAGGGGAGACGGCTACACCTTC
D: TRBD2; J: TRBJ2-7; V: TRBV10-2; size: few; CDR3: CASSWTSGTYEQYF; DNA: TGCGCCAGCAGCTGGACTAGCGGAACCTACGAGCAGTACTTC
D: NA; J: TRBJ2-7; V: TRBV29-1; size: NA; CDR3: CSVVQGVEQYF; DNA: TGCAGCGTTGTCCAAGGGGTCGAGCAGTACTTC
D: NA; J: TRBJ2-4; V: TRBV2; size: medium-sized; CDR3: CASIGLTLAKNIQYF; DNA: TGTGCCAGCATCGGACTCACTCTAGCCAAAAACATTCAGTACTTC
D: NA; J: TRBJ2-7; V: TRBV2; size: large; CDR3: CASSPTRRGDEQYF; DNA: TGTGCCAGCAGTCCCACCAGGCGGGGCGACGAGCAGTACTTC
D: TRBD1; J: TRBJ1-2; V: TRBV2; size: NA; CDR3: CASRDSNRGHSVYGYTF; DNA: TGTGCCAGCAGGGACTCGAACAGGGGGCATAGTGTCTATGGCTACACCTTC
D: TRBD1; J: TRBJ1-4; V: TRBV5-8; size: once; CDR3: CASSFGTGVYEKLFF; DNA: TGTGCCAGCAGCTTCGGGACAGGGGTTTATGAAAAACTGTTTTTT
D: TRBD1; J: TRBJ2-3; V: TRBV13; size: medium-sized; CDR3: CASSAEGTGRFGDTQYF; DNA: TGTGCCAGCAGCGCTGAGGGGACAGGGAGATTTGGAGATACGCAGTATTTT
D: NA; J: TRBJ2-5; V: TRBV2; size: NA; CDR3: CANSGLQETQYF; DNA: TGTGCCAACAGCGGACTACAAGAGACCCAGTACTTC
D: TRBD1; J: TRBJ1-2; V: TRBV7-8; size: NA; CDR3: CASSLGGQGAYYGYTF; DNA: TGTGCCAGCAGCTTAGGGGGACAGGGGGCTTACTATGGCTACACCTTC
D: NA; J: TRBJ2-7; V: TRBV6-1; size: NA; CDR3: CASSPSLLRGYEQYF; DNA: TGTGCCAGCAGCCCGAGTCTCCTCCGGGGCTACGAGCAGTACTTC
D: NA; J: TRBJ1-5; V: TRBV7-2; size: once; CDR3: CASSLGYGHYSNQPQHF; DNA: TGTGCCAGCAGCTTAGGCTATGGCCACTATAGCAATCAGCCCCAGCATTTT
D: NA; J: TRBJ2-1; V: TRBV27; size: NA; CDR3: CASSLSAGHEQFF; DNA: TGTGCCAGCAGTTTATCGGCAGGGCATGAGCAGTTCTTC
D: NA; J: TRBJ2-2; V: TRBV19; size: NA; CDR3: CASSINTATGELFF; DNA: TGTGCCAGTAGTATAAACACAGCCACCGGGGAGCTGTTTTTT
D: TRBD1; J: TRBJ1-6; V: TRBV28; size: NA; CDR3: CASSPWTGPNNSPLHF; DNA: TGTGCCAGCAGTCCCTGGACAGGGCCTAATAATTCACCCCTCCACTTT
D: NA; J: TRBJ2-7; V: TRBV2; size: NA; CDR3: CASSSPVLEQYF; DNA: TGTGCCAGCAGCTCCCCCGTCCTAGAGCAGTACTTC
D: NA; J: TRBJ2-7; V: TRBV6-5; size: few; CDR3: CASSYGATYEQYF; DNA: TGTGCCAGCAGTTATGGGGCCACCTACGAGCAGTACTTC
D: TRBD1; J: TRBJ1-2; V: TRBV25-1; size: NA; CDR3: CARDRAGYTF; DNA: TGTGCCAGGGACAGGGCGGGCTACACCTTC
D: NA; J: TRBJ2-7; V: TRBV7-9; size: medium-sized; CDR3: CASSLVAAHEQYF; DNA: TGTGCCAGCAGCTTAGTGGCGGCCCACGAGCAGTACTTC
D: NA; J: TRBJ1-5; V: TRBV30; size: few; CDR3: CAGGVNSNQPQHF; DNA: TGTGCCGGCGGAGTTAATAGCAATCAGCCCCAGCATTTT
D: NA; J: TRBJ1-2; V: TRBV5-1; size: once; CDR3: CASSLAPNYGYTF; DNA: TGCGCCAGCAGCTTGGCCCCGAACTATGGCTACACCTTC
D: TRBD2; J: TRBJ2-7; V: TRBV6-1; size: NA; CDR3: CASSVVAGGSYEQYF; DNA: TGTGCCAGCAGCGTGGTAGCGGGAGGGTCCTACGAGCAGTACTTC
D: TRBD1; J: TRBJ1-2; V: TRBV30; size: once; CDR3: CAWSVGQYYGYTF; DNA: TGTGCCTGGAGTGTGGGACAGTACTATGGCTACACCTTC
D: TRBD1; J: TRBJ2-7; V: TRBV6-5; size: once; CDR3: CASSEDRVGEQYF; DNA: TGTGCCAGCAGTGAAGACAGGGTGGGGGAGCAGTACTTC
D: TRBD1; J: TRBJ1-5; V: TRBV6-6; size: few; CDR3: CASDGTGTNQPQHF; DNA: TGTGCCAGCGACGGGACAGGGACGAATCAGCCCCAGCATTTT
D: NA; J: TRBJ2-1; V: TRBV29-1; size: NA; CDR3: CSVEEGVADNEQFF; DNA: TGCAGCGTTGAGGAAGGGGTAGCAGACAATGAGCAGTTCTTC
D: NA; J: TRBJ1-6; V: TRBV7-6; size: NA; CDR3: CASNTGNSPLHF; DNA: TGTGCCAGCAACACGGGAAATTCACCCCTCCACTTT
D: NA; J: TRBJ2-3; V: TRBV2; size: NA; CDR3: CASAGADTDTQYF; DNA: TGTGCCAGCGCGGGGGCCGACACAGATACGCAGTATTTT
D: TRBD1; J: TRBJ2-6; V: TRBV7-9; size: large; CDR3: CASSWTGGANVLTF; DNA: TGTGCCAGCAGCTGGACAGGGGGGGCCAACGTCCTGACTTTC
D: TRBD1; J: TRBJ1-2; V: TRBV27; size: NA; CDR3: CATRGQGVNYGYTF; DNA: TGTGCCACCCGAGGACAGGGGGTAAACTATGGCTACACCTTC
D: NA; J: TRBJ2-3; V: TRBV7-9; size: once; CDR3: CASSYFRGDTQYF; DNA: TGTGCCAGCAGCTACTTTCGGGGGGATACGCAGTATTTT
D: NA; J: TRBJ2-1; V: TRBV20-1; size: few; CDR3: CSASREYEQFF; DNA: TGCAGTGCTAGCAGGGAATATGAGCAGTTCTTC
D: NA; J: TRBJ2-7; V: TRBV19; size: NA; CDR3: CATSWGRRTNYEQYF; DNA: TGTGCCACCAGTTGGGGCAGGAGAACGAATTACGAGCAGTACTTC
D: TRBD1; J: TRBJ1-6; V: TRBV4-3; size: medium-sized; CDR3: CASSQDLGDRVNSPLHF; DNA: TGCGCCAGCAGCCAAGATCTAGGGGACAGGGTTAATTCACCCCTCCACTTT
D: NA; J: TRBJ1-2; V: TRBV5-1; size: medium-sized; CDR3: CASSLVLEGRMNYGYTF; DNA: TGCGCCAGCAGCTTGGTATTGGAGGGACGGATGAACTATGGCTACACCTTC
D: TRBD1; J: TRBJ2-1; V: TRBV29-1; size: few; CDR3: CSAEGPPAQLRPGQGTYNEQFF; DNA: TGCAGCGCAGAAGGCCCTCCCGCTCAACTCAGACCGGGACAGGGCACCTACAATGAGCAGTTCTTC
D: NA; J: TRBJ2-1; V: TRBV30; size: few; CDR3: CAWSPHYNEQFF; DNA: TGTGCCTGGAGTCCACACTACAATGAGCAGTTCTTC
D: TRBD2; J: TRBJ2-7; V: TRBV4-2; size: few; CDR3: CASSPGAGYYEQYF; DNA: TGTGCCAGCAGCCCGGGAGCGGGATACTACGAGCAGTACTTC
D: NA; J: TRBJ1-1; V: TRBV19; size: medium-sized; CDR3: CASSMGGNTEAFF; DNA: TGTGCCAGTAGTATGGGGGGGAACACTGAAGCTTTCTTT